Listed here are 29 T cell receptor beta chains from one sample, sequenced in a study of monozygotic twins with inflammatory bowel disease. After re-calling the 5' RACE reads, TCRdb lists one entry per CDR3 protein, DNA absent. The sample data list 300,000 to 400,000 distinct CDR3 sequences. The source material was blood. The receptors were sampled from a human donor with ulcerative colitis or Crohn's disease, or a healthy co-twin of an affected twin (not recorded which).

The rearrangement uses TRBV4-1 and TRBJ2-1; the D gene TCRdb calls, TRBD1, cannot be checked with no DNA. The CDR3 is made up of 15 amino acids. Germline loops: CDR1 MGHRA, CDR2 YSYEKL. The CDR3 here is CASSQDGGTGNEQFF.

The V gene is TRBV12-3 or TRBV12-4, the J gene TRBJ2-7; the D call of TRBD2 rests on TCRdb alone, since no DNA is present to check it. The CDR3 is 20 residues long. CDR3 in amino acids: CASSLVGRIWAGTRAYEQYF.

CDR3 sequence reads: CASSPPGQGAYEQYF. V usage is TRBV18 and J usage is TRBJ2-7; TCRdb outputs TRBD1, but without DNA this stays unchecked. In germline, CDR1 is KGHSH, CDR2 LQKENI. The length of the CDR3 is 15 residues. The whole variable domain, remainder taken from reference TRBV18 and TRBJ2-7, is NAGVMQNPRHLVRRRGQEARLRCSPMKGHSHVYWYRQLPEEGLKFMVYLQKENIIDESGMPKERFSAEFPKEGPSILRIQQVVRGDSAAYFCASSPPGQGAYEQYFGPGTRLTVT.

The genes are TRBV2 and TRBJ2-5; TCRdb selects TRBD1, and the lack of DNA leaves this call unchecked. CDR1 and CDR2 from the germline V gene are SNHLY and FYNNEI. The CDR3 has 13 amino acids. CDR3: CASSEGAQETQYF.

The chain is built from TRBV9 and TRBJ1-5. The germline V gene encodes CDR1 SGDLS and CDR2 YYNGEE. CDR3 length: 13 amino acids. CDR3 sequence: CASSVAPSGAQHF.

The CDR3 loop reads CASHPGGKSSYEQYF. This chain joins TRBV27 and TRBJ2-7; lacking DNA, the TRBD2 call made by TCRdb goes unchecked. This CDR3 is built from 15 residues. Germline assignment: CDR1 MNHEY and CDR2 SMNVEV (reference sequence).

The CDR3 here is CSVEGGGTDSYEQYF. The rearrangement links TRBV29-1 to TRBJ2-7; TCRdb indicates TRBD1, and absent DNA this call remains unverified. In germline, CDR1 is SQVTM, CDR2 ANQGSEA. This CDR3 contains 15 residues.

The V gene is TRBV19, the J gene TRBJ2-1; TCRdb's D call, TRBD1, is unchecked because there is no DNA. The CDR3 is 16 amino acids. The germline V gene has CDR1 LNHDA and CDR2 SQIVND (reference sequence). The CDR3 loop is CASSSPLTGSYNEQFF.

V gene TRBV29-1 combines with J gene TRBJ2-5; the D call of TRBD1 rests on TCRdb alone, since no DNA is present to check it. The CDR3 totals 14 residues. Germline CDR1 SQVTM, CDR2 ANQGSEA. CDR3 protein: CSVEQDRGTETQYF.

The chain carries TRBV5-1 and TRBJ2-5. The CDR3 has 17 residues. Germline V gives CDR1 SGHRS, CDR2 YFSETQ. CDR3 loop: CASSLGLAGTLQETQYF.

This chain uses TRBV6-5 with TRBJ2-7; TCRdb designates TRBD1, a call that cannot be tested without DNA. Germline values: CDR1 MNHEY, CDR2 SVGAGI. The CDR3 sequence is 13 residues long. CDR3 region: CASSYGGQREQYF.

The chain joins TRBV7-2 to TRBJ1-3; TCRdb names TRBD1, which stays unverified in the absence of DNA. CDR3 size: 17 residues. From germline, CDR1 is SGHTA and CDR2 FQGNSA. The CDR3 reads CASSYKSAGGSGNTIYF.

CDR3: CASSATGSEQYF. The genes are TRBV6-6 and TRBJ2-7; TCRdb outputs TRBD1, but without DNA this stays unchecked. CDR1 and CDR2 (germline): MNHNY, SVGAGI (reference sequence). The CDR3 sequence is 12 residues long.

This chain uses TRBV24-1 with TRBJ2-1. The CDR3 consists of 14 residues. Germline values: CDR1 KGHDR, CDR2 SFDVKD. The CDR3: CATSDLQFGDEQFF.

This chain connects TRBV20-1 to TRBJ2-3; TCRdb gives TRBD2 as the D gene, but with no DNA this cannot be confirmed. Germline V CDR1 and CDR2: DFQATT, SNEGSKA (reference sequence). The CDR3 covers 21 residues. The CDR3 reads CSARDRLAGGSNDPSTDTQYF.

The chain recombines TRBV7-2 with TRBJ2-3; TCRdb's D gene call, TRBD1, goes unchecked for lack of DNA. Germline V CDR1 and CDR2: SGHTA, FQGNSA. The CDR3 is 16 residues long. This CDR3 is CASSLMGTELTDTQYF.

CDR3 amino acids: CASSRDVYNEQFF. The chain employs TRBV18 and TRBJ2-1; no DNA is available, so the TRBD1 call from TCRdb remains unchecked. Germline CDR1 is KGHSH and CDR2 is LQKENI. The CDR3 has 13 residues. Combining the CDR3 with reference TRBV18 and TRBJ2-1 gives the whole variable domain NAGVMQNPRHLVRRRGQEARLRCSPMKGHSHVYWYRQLPEEGLKFMVYLQKENIIDESGMPKERFSAEFPKEGPSILRIQQVVRGDSAAYFCASSRDVYNEQFFGPGTRLTVL.

The CDR3 loop is CASLDGTGLYEQYF. V usage is TRBV10-3 and J usage is TRBJ2-7; the D call of TRBD1 rests on TCRdb alone, since no DNA is present to check it. Germline V gene data show CDR1 as ENHRY and CDR2 as SYGVKD. The CDR3 loop spans 14 amino acids.

J is TRBJ2-7 and V is TRBV12-3 or TRBV12-4; without DNA, the TCRdb call of TRBD1 cannot be checked. CDR3 size: 15 residues. This CDR3 reads CASRPGTATSYEQYF.

The CDR3 here is CASRTMNQYISSFYEQYF. The rearrangement joins TRBV2 to TRBJ2-7. The CDR3 is 18 amino acids. Germline CDR1 SNHLY, CDR2 FYNNEI.

V usage is TRBV4-2 and J usage is TRBJ2-5; TCRdb selects TRBD2, and the lack of DNA leaves this call unchecked. The CDR3 extends over 17 amino acids. The V gene's germline CDR1 is LGHNA and CDR2 YNFKEQ. The CDR3 here is CASSQRHRGLSEETQYF.

V usage is TRBV11-1 and J usage is TRBJ2-7; with no DNA, the TCRdb D assignment of TRBD1 cannot be verified. CDR1 and CDR2 (germline): SGHAT, FQDESV (reference sequence). CDR3 length equals 18 residues. Here the CDR3 reads CASSSTTLHRDSRNEQYF.

The V and J genes are TRBV30 and TRBJ2-7; TCRdb designates TRBD1, a call that cannot be tested without DNA. The CDR3 length is 16 residues. CDR1 and CDR2 (germline): GTSNPN, SVGIG (reference sequence). This CDR3 reads CAWSPNRGAQSYEQYF. The full variable domain, rest sourced from reference TRBV30 and TRBJ2-7, is SQTIHQWPATLVQPVGSPLSLECTVEGTSNPNLYWYRQAAGRGLQLLFYSVGIGQISSEVPQNLSASRPQDRQFILSSKKLLLSDSGFYLCAWSPNRGAQSYEQYFGPGTRLTVT.

The chain has TRBV7-9 and TRBJ1-5. Germline CDR1 reads SEHNR; CDR2 reads FQNEAQ (reference sequence). This CDR3 has 14 amino acids. CDR3 region: CASSSSMGNQPQHF.

The chain links TRBV29-1 to TRBJ2-1; the TRBD2 assignment by TCRdb is unverifiable without DNA. The V gene's germline CDR1 is SQVTM and CDR2 ANQGSEA. The CDR3 is 14 amino acids. CDR3: CSAPLYSSYNEQFF.

The V and J genes are TRBV5-1 and TRBJ2-6; TCRdb picks TRBD1, but there is no DNA to check that call. Germline CDR1 reads SGHRS; CDR2 reads YFSETQ. The CDR3 covers 18 residues. This chain's CDR3 is CASGTGQAITSGANVLTF.

V is TRBV6-2 or TRBV6-3 and J is TRBJ1-1; TCRdb proposes TRBD1, but this gene call is untestable without DNA. CDR3 length: 16 amino acids. In germline, CDR1 is MNHEY, CDR2 SVGEGT. The CDR3 spells CASSSALDTTNTEAFF.

V usage is TRBV20-1 and J usage is TRBJ2-1; the TRBD2 assignment by TCRdb is unverifiable without DNA. Germline-derived CDR1 and CDR2 are DFQATT and SNEGSKA (reference sequence). CDR3 length: 15 residues. The CDR3 is CSARDSGGPYNEQFF.

The J gene is TRBJ2-3, the V gene TRBV20-1; absent DNA, TCRdb's TRBD1 call cannot be checked. CDR1 is DFQATT and CDR2 is SNEGSKA in the germline V gene (reference sequence). This CDR3 spans 13 amino acids. CDR3 sequence: CSARAGAVDTQYF.